The 27 T cell receptor beta chains below all came from one sample that was sequenced in a study of T cells after yellow fever vaccination. MiXCR, applied by TCRdb to the 5' RACE reads, yields one record per CDR3 protein. The table has some 240,000 distinct CDR3 sequences, more than 3% seen once. Here the sequenced sample was CD4+ T cells sorted from PBMCs, taken 10 days after the yellow fever booster vaccination. These receptors were collected from a man aged 18 to 35 who received the YFV17D yellow fever vaccine.

The chain recombines TRBV5-1 with TRBJ1-3, with D possibly TRBD1 on 5 matching bases. The CDR3 loop spans 14 amino acids. V was pared by 4 bases and J by 10 bases, with 18 bases between. Germline V gives CDR1 SGHRS, CDR2 YFSETQ. The CDR3 reads CASSRGTPKETIYF. For the CDR3, the DNA is TGCGCCAGCAGCCGCGGGACTCCCAAGGAGACCATATATTTT.

Only a few counts were recorded for this clonotype. V usage is TRBV20-1 and J usage is TRBJ2-7, with 9 bases lining up with TRBD1. This CDR3 is 15 amino acids long. With V trimmed by 5 bases and J by 4 bases, 12 bases remained unmatched. The germline V gene has CDR1 DFQATT and CDR2 SNEGSKA (reference sequence). The CDR3 nucleotides are TGCAGTGCTGCAAGGGATGACAGGGGGTCTTACGAGCAGTACGTC. Translating it yields CSAARDDRGSYEQYV.

This clonotype appeared many times. The chain combines TRBV5-1 with TRBJ1-1; D is ambiguous. Between the trimmed V and J ends, which lost 5 bases and 1 base, there was a span of 9 bases. The V gene's germline CDR1 is SGHRS and CDR2 YFSETQ. The CDR3 covers 13 residues. CDR3 residues: CASRMSENTEAFF. CDR3 nucleotides: TGCGCCAGCAGAATGTCAGAGAACACTGAAGCTTTCTTT. Variable domain in full (rest from reference TRBV5-1 and TRBJ1-1): KAGVTQTPRYLIKTRGQQVTLSCSPISGHRSVSWYQQTPGQGLQFLFEYFSETQRNKGNFPGRFSGRQFSNSRSEMNVSTLELGDSALYLCASRMSENTEAFFGQGTRLTVV.

Ten or more counts support this clonotype. The chain couples TRBV7-3 to TRBJ2-3, with D perhaps TRBD1 or TRBD2 (5 bases each). The CDR3 is 15 residues long. From germline, CDR1 is SGHTA and CDR2 FQGTGA. Trimming stripped 5 bases from V and 5 bases from J, with 17 bases between. The CDR3 region has the DNA TGTGCCAGCAGCCCGAGGGACGCGGCACAAGATACGCAGTATTTT. Its translation is CASSPRDAAQDTQYF.

This clonotype has at least ten counts. The J gene is TRBJ1-1, the V gene TRBV7-9; D unresolved. The V gene lost 1 base and the J gene lost 0 bases, with 9 bases spanning the gap. The CDR3 totals 15 residues. The germline gives CDR1 SEHNR, CDR2 FQNEAQ (reference sequence). CDR3 bases: TGTGCCAGCAGCTTAGGCGGTACTATGAACACTGAAGCTTTCTTT. This translates into CASSLGGTMNTEAFF.

This clonotype was recorded at least ten times. The chain joins TRBV11-2 to TRBJ2-1, with 8 bases aligning to TRBD2. Trimming cost V 4 bases and J 5 bases; bases outside gene matches: 10. This CDR3 is built from 16 residues. CDR1 and CDR2 (germline): SGHAT, FQNNGV. CDR3 sequence: CASSSRRQRGHNEQFF. The CDR3 DNA sequence: TGTGCCAGCAGCTCCAGGCGACAGCGGGGGCACAATGAGCAGTTCTTC.

This clonotype showed up just a few times. The V and J genes are TRBV3-1 and TRBJ1-2; D ambiguous. The germline V gene encodes CDR1 LGHDT and CDR2 YNNKEL (reference sequence). Trimming shortened V by 2 bases and J by 4 bases, and 5 bases separated the two germline ends. The CDR3 covers 12 residues. CDR3 in DNA: TGTGCCAGCAGCCAAATCAGCTATGGCTACACCTTC. Encoded protein: CASSQISYGYTF.

This clonotype showed up many times. CDR3 nucleotide sequence: TGTGCCAGCAGCCCCGATTTGTCGGGGAACACAGATACGCAGTATTTT. Translating gives CASSPDLSGNTDTQYF. The genes are TRBV5-5 and TRBJ2-3; TRBD2 might be the D (5 bases). The germline V gene has CDR1 SGHKS and CDR2 YYEKEE (reference sequence). The CDR3 sequence is 16 residues long. V shed 4 bases and J shed 2 bases, with 17 bases lying between them.

As concerns this clonotype: A read error may produce the germline difference seen at one junction end. This chain links TRBV7-7 with TRBJ2-1; D not resolved. CDR3 length: 13 amino acids. Germline CDR1 SSHAT, CDR2 FNYEAQ (reference sequence). In DNA, the CDR3 is TGTGCTAGCAGCTATGGAATCGGCAATGAGCAGTTCTTC. It codes for CASSYGIGNEQFF.

This clonotype appeared many times. The chain uses TRBV20-1 and TRBJ2-2; 8 bases fit TRBD1. Germline V lookup: CDR1 DFQATT, CDR2 SNEGSKA (reference sequence). This CDR3 is built from 15 residues. The V and J ends lost 0 bases and 6 bases, in that order; junction bases with no gene match: 6. The CDR3 region is CSARDAGQAPGELFF. For the CDR3, the DNA is TGCAGTGCTAGAGATGCGGGACAGGCACCCGGGGAGCTGTTTTTT.

This clonotype came up a few times. The chain recombines TRBV20-1 with TRBJ1-5; D is unclear. The germline V and J ends were trimmed by 1 base and 3 bases, with 16 bases remaining between them. The germline CDR1 and CDR2 sequences are DFQATT and SNEGSKA (reference sequence). The CDR3 is made up of 16 amino acids. The CDR3 nucleotides read TGCAGTGCTAGAGTAGGACCACCGGGGTTCAATCAGCCCCAGCATTTT. Its protein product is CSARVGPPGFNQPQHF.

This clonotype was counted many times. The chain is built from TRBV15 and TRBJ1-1, with TRBD1 as a possible D gene (5 bases). Germline CDR1 LNHNV, CDR2 YYDKDF (reference sequence). The CDR3 has 16 residues. With 1 base removed from V and 2 bases from J, the gap between germline ends came to 14 bases. CDR3 nucleotides: TGTGCCACCAGCAGAGTTTCGGGACCGATAAACACTGAAGCTTTCTTT. This gives the protein CATSRVSGPINTEAFF.

This clonotype was recorded a few times. V is TRBV7-8 and J is TRBJ2-7, with 10 bases aligning to TRBD2. This CDR3 is built from 16 residues. Germline V gives CDR1 SGHVS, CDR2 FQNEAQ. V shed 5 bases and J 7 bases; nucleotides not matched to a gene: 14. CDR3 sequence (DNA): TGTGCCAGCAGCCCGCGACCAGCGGGGGGGCCCGGTGAGCAGTACGTC. Protein product: CASSPRPAGGPGEQYV.

The chain uses TRBV5-1 and TRBJ1-6; tentatively, D is TRBD1 (5 bases). V lost 0 bases and J 5 bases, leaving 15 bases between the germline ends. The CDR3 contains 17 residues. CDR1 and CDR2 (germline): SGHRS, YFSETQ. CDR3 coding DNA: TGCGCCAGCAGCTTGGCCGGCGGGGCTACCAATAATTCACCCCTCCACTTT. Encoded protein: CASSLAGGATNNSPLHF.

V is TRBV5-4 and J is TRBJ1-2, with D perhaps TRBD1 (6 bases). The CDR3 length is 14 residues. Germline-derived CDR1 and CDR2 are SGHNT and YYREEE (reference sequence). With 0 bases removed from V and 8 bases from J, the gap between germline ends came to 14 bases. CDR3 region: CASSLEGGNSGYTF. CDR3 nucleotides: TGTGCCAGCAGCTTGGAGGGGGGCAATTCAGGCTACACCTTC. The variable domain in full, with the rest retrieved from reference TRBV5-4 and TRBJ1-2, is ETGVTQSPTHLIKTRGQQVTLRCSSQSGHNTVSWYQQALGQGPQFIFQYYREEENGRGNFPPRFSGLQFPNYSSELNVNALELDDSALYLCASSLEGGNSGYTFGSGTRLTVV.

This clonotype occurred many times. V gene TRBV20-1 combines with J gene TRBJ2-3; 7 bases are a match to TRBD2. Trimming cost V 1 base and J 6 bases; bases outside gene matches: 10. In germline, CDR1 is DFQATT, CDR2 SNEGSKA (reference sequence). This CDR3 is 15 amino acids long. The CDR3 reads CSARVAGVHPDTQYF. CDR3 coding DNA: TGCAGTGCTAGAGTCGCGGGGGTCCATCCGGATACGCAGTATTTT.

On this clonotype: This may be a read error: a much more frequent sequence differs by one nucleotide. The genes are TRBV30 and TRBJ2-1; TRBD1 matches 7 bases. The CDR3 is 16 amino acids. Germline V lookup: CDR1 GTSNPN, CDR2 SVGIG (reference sequence). Here the CDR3 reads CARGVGGLSSYDEQFF. DNA for the CDR3: TGTGCCCGGGGAGTAGGGGGCTTAAGCTCCTACGATGAGCAGTTCTTC.

This clonotype was counted between two and nine times. This chain uses TRBV15 with TRBJ2-6; D is possibly TRBD1 (6 bases). Trimming removed 2 bases at V and 4 bases at J, with 9 bases between. This CDR3 is built from 15 residues. Germline lookup yields CDR1 LNHNV and CDR2 YYDKDF (reference sequence). CDR3: CATSRSGDGANVLTF. The CDR3 DNA sequence: TGTGCCACCAGCAGATCAGGGGACGGGGCCAACGTCCTGACTTTC.

This clonotype was picked up many times. The chain combines TRBV20-1 with TRBJ2-5, with D perhaps given as TRBD1 or TRBD2 (7 bases each). The V end was cut by 7 bases, the J end by 0 bases, with 12 bases between. CDR1 DFQATT and CDR2 SNEGSKA come from the germline V gene (reference sequence). The CDR3 loop spans 13 amino acids. Here the CDR3 DNA reads TGCAGTGTCGGGGGGACAGACCAAGAGACCCAGTACTTC. Protein: CSVGGTDQETQYF.

Only a few counts were recorded for this clonotype. The chain combines TRBV5-1 with TRBJ1-1; 7 nucleotides match TRBD1. This CDR3 is 15 amino acids long. Germline CDR1 SGHRS, CDR2 YFSETQ. Germline trimming cut 2 bases from V and 4 bases from J; bases unmatched to any gene: 8. CDR3 DNA: TGCGCCAGCAGCTTCCCCGGGACAGAGGGCACTGAAGCTTTCTTT. As protein: CASSFPGTEGTEAFF.

V and J are TRBV29-1 and TRBJ1-5, with 9 bases lining up with TRBD1. The V segment lost 4 bases and the J segment 0 bases; nucleotides outside the gene matches: 10. Germline V gene sequence: CDR1 SQVTM, CDR2 ANQGSEA. The CDR3 covers 17 residues. The CDR3 spells CSVVLGQGSHSNQPQHF. The CDR3 region has the DNA TGCAGCGTTGTGCTGGGACAGGGTTCCCATAGCAATCAGCCCCAGCATTTT.

This clonotype was seen a handful of times. The chain recombines TRBV20-1 with TRBJ1-2; 7 bases map to TRBD1. Germline values: CDR1 DFQATT, CDR2 SNEGSKA (reference sequence). V dropped 1 base and J dropped 7; count of bases not matched to a gene: 9. This CDR3 is 14 amino acids long. The CDR3 loop is CSARGGDSSSGYTF. CDR3 nucleotide sequence: TGCAGTGCTAGAGGAGGGGACAGTTCTAGTGGCTACACCTTC.

This clonotype has only a few counts. V and J are TRBV4-1 and TRBJ2-1, with D hard to call. Germline V CDR1 and CDR2: MGHRA, YSYEKL. V lost 0 bases, J lost 9 bases, and 6 bases lay in between. This CDR3 has 12 residues. This CDR3 is CASSQDPPEQFF. The CDR3 DNA is TGCGCCAGCAGCCAAGACCCTCCTGAGCAGTTCTTC.

There are a few counts of this clonotype. The rearrangement joins TRBV20-1 to TRBJ2-3; D remains unclear. Germline V lookup: CDR1 DFQATT, CDR2 SNEGSKA (reference sequence). This CDR3 spans 12 amino acids. Trimming removed 6 bases at V and 6 bases at J, with 13 bases between. The CDR3 sequence is CSARPLSDTQYF. The CDR3 DNA reads as TGCAGTGCAAGACCCCTGTCGGATACGCAGTATTTT.

This clonotype was seen only a few times. The chain has TRBV4-1 and TRBJ2-7, with a tentative D call TRBD1 (6 bases). With 4 bases removed from V and 1 base from J, the gap between germline ends came to 14 bases. The CDR3 sequence is 15 residues long. Germline V gene lookup returns CDR1 MGHRA and CDR2 YSYEKL. The DNA of the CDR3 is TGCGCCAGCAGCCGAGACCCCCAGGGGTCCTACGAGCAGTACGTC. Amino acid sequence: CASSRDPQGSYEQYV.

This clonotype was detected ten times or more. This chain uses TRBV14 with TRBJ2-4, with D possibly TRBD1 on 7 matching bases. This CDR3 is built from 17 residues. The ends were cut back, 2 bases at V and 0 bases at J, with 14 bases in the middle. Germline CDR1 SGHDN, CDR2 FVKESK. Written as DNA, the CDR3 is TGTGCCAGCAGCCAACGGGGGACAGCGCTAGCCAAAAACATTCAGTACTTC. It translates to CASSQRGTALAKNIQYF.

This clonotype showed up many times. The CDR3 DNA reads as TGCAGTGCTAGACAGGGTATGAACACTGAAGCTTTCTTT. Residues: CSARQGMNTEAFF. The chain joins TRBV20-1 to TRBJ1-1; D is possibly TRBD1 (5 bases). Germline CDR1 is DFQATT and CDR2 is SNEGSKA (reference sequence). Trimming cost V 2 bases and J 0 bases, with 7 bases left between them. The CDR3 runs to 13 residues.